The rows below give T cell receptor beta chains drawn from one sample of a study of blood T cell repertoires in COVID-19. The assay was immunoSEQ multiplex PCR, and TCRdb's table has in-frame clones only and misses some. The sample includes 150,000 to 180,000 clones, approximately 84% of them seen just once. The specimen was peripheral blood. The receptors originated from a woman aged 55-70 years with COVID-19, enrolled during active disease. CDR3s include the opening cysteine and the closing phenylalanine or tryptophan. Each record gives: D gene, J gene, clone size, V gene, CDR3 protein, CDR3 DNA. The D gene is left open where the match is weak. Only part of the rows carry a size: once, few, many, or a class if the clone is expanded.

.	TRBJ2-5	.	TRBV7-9	CASSYRARLQETQYF	TGTGCCAGCAGCTACAGGGCCCGACTCCAAGAGACCCAGTACTTC
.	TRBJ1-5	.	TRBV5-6	CASSLGVGGQPQHF	TGTGCCAGCAGCTTGGGGGTAGGCGGTCAGCCCCAGCATTTT
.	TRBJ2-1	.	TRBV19	CASSIRDSAGNEQFF	TGTGCCAGTAGTATCCGGGACTCTGCTGGGAATGAGCAGTTCTTC
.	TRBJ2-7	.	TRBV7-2	CASSFDPSVSEQYF	TGTGCCAGCAGCTTCGACCCCAGCGTTTCCGAGCAGTACTTC
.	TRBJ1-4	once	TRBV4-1	CASSQGTDEKLFF	TGCGCCAGCAGCCAAGGGACTGACGAAAAACTGTTTTTT
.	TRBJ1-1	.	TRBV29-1	CSVEVGQNTEAFF	TGCAGCGTTGAAGTCGGACAGAACACTGAAGCTTTCTTT
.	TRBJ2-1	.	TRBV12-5	CASGLVHYNEQFF	TGTGCTAGTGGTTTGGTACATTACAATGAGCAGTTCTTC
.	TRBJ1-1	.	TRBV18	CASSPLDKNTEAFF	TGTGCCAGCTCACCACTGGACAAGAACACTGAAGCTTTCTTT
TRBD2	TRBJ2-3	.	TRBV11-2	CASSPGTSQYF	TGTGCCAGCAGCCCCGGGACTAGTCAGTATTTT
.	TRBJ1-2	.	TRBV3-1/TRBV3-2	CASSQAAGSSYGYTF	TGTGCCAGCAGCCAAGCGGCCGGGAGTTCCTATGGCTACACCTTC
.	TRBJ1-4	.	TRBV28	CASSHSGVEEKLFF	TGTGCCAGCAGTCATTCGGGTGTCGAAGAAAAACTGTTTTTT
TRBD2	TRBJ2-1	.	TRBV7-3	CASSRAGGPDEQFF	TGTGCCAGCAGCCGAGCGGGAGGGCCCGATGAGCAGTTCTTC
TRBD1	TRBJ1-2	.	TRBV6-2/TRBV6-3	CASSDLTGDSYGYTF	TGTGCCAGCAGTGATTTAACAGGGGACAGCTATGGCTACACCTTC
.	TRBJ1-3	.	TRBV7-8	CASTGDQASGNTIYF	TGTGCCAGCACGGGGGACCAAGCCTCTGGAAACACCATATATTTT
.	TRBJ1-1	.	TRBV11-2	CASSPDPGRSNTEAFF	TGTGCCAGCAGCCCCGACCCGGGGAGGTCGAACACTGAAGCTTTCTTT
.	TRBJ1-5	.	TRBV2	CASSPQGLNNQPQHF	TGTGCCAGCAGTCCGCAGGGGCTCAACAATCAGCCCCAGCATTTT
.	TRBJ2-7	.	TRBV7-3	CASSLEGSNEQYF	TGTGCCAGCAGCTTAGAAGGGAGTAACGAGCAGTACTTC